This T cell receptor (beta chain) was recovered during a study of blood T cell repertoires in COVID-19. Study at large: The United States, Italy and Spain were the sources of the acute and convalescent COVID-19 samples. From T cells, B-cell-depleted T cells, or PBMCs came the material, which was cDNA or gDNA.

Assay used: immunoSEQ multiplex PCR; TCRdb lists only in-frame clones, some missing. The sample comprises a few hundred thousand clones, about 87% of which are singletons, and about 4.1% rests with the top ten. The sequencing sample was made of peripheral blood. This TCR came from a man aged 55 to 69 who had recovered from COVID-19.

The DNA for the CDR3 is TGCGCCAGCAGCTTGGATATGAACACTGAAGCTTTCTTT. Residues: CASSLDMNTEAFF. The V and J genes are TRBV5-1 and TRBJ1-1; D ambiguous. The germline gives CDR1 SGHRS, CDR2 YFSETQ. This CDR3 has 13 residues. V was clipped by 0 bases and J by 0 bases, with 3 bases between them.